A single sample gave rise to the 28 T cell receptor beta chains below, sequenced in a study of T cell responses to AZD1222 COVID-19 vaccine. Clones were read by immunoSEQ multiplex PCR, and TCRdb kept only the in-frame ones, dropping some. The sample consists of around 140,000 clones, roughly 90% of them appearing once. This specimen consisted of peripheral blood, obtained on day 0 of AZD1222 vaccination. The source is an adult in good health.

In nucleotides, the CDR3 is TGTGCCAGCAGCGTAGATCAACTCCGTTACAATGAGCAGTTCTTC. Translated: CASSVDQLRYNEQFF. This rearrangement joins TRBV9 to TRBJ2-1; D call uncertain. V was clipped by 0 bases and J by 4 bases, with 11 bases between them. The CDR3 totals 15 residues. Germline values: CDR1 SGDLS, CDR2 YYNGEE.

The chain recombines TRBV3-1 (or the pseudogene TRBV3-2) with TRBJ2-5; 9 nucleotides align to TRBD2. Germline lookup yields CDR1 LGHDT and CDR2 YNNKEL (reference sequence). V was pared by 4 bases and J by 5 bases, with 8 bases of the junction left unmatched. The CDR3 covers 15 residues. The CDR3 DNA reads as TGTGCCAGCAGCCTACCCAGGACTAGCGAGGAGACCCAGTACTTC. Amino acid sequence: CASSLPRTSEETQYF.

The chain couples TRBV6-5 to TRBJ2-1; D uncertain. Trimming left V 6 bases short and J 2 bases short, with 14 bases between. Germline V gives CDR1 MNHEY, CDR2 SVGAGI. The length of the CDR3 is 15 residues. CDR3 in DNA: TGTGCCAGCAGCCCCAGGACCCCACCCTACAATGAGCAGTTCTTC. It specifies CASSPRTPPYNEQFF.

The V and J genes are TRBV7-8 and TRBJ2-1; tentatively, D is TRBD2 (6 bases). Trimming shortened V by 5 bases and J by 1 base, and 30 bases separated the two germline ends. The CDR3 sequence is 21 residues long. In germline, CDR1 is SGHVS, CDR2 FQNEAQ. CDR3 DNA sequence: TGTGCCAGCAGCGTGCCCTCACCGGGACTGTCTGGTTTGGGGTCCTACAATGAGCAGTTCTTC. Translation: CASSVPSPGLSGLGSYNEQFF.

The V and J genes are TRBV5-4 and TRBJ2-7; D ambiguous. V dropped 0 bases and J dropped 4 bases, with 5 bases sitting between them. Germline V gene data show CDR1 as SGHNT and CDR2 as YYREEE (reference sequence). This CDR3 comprises 12 residues. The CDR3 is CASSLADYEQYF. CDR3 in DNA: TGTGCCAGCAGCTTGGCCGATTACGAGCAGTACTTC.

This chain connects TRBV18 to TRBJ2-2, with D possibly TRBD1 on 6 matching bases. The V gene's germline CDR1 is KGHSH and CDR2 LQKENI. Trimming pared 0 bases from V and 4 bases from J, leaving 9 bases between. The length of the CDR3 is 15 residues. Here the CDR3 reads CASSPPSGVTGELFF. In DNA, the CDR3 is TGTGCCAGCTCACCACCGTCAGGGGTCACCGGGGAGCTGTTTTTT.

The chain has TRBV4-1 and TRBJ2-5; 8 bases match TRBD1. J lost 5 bases, V lost 0 bases, and 5 bases had no gene match. Germline CDR1 reads MGHRA; CDR2 reads YSYEKL. The CDR3 consists of 15 residues. The chain's CDR3 is CASSQDPGGWETQYF. In DNA form, the CDR3 reads TGCGCCAGCAGCCAAGACCCAGGGGGCTGGGAGACCCAGTACTTC.

The chain employs TRBV2 and TRBJ2-1, with D perhaps matching TRBD1 or TRBD2 (5 bases each). Trimming cost V 8 bases and J 4 bases, with 12 bases left between them. This CDR3 is built from 13 residues. Germline lookup yields CDR1 SNHLY and CDR2 FYNNEI. CDR3 DNA: TGTGCCAGCCTCAGGGAGATATACAATGAGCAGTTCTTC. Translation: CASLREIYNEQFF.

This rearrangement joins TRBV10-3 to TRBJ1-1, with 7 bases identical to TRBD1. The junction had 10 bases not matched to a gene; V was cut back by 7 bases and J by 5 bases. The germline CDR1 and CDR2 sequences are ENHRY and SYGVKD. This CDR3 is built from 14 residues. The DNA for the CDR3 is TGTGCCATCACCGAAGGGGACAGAGGGACTGAAGCTTTCTTT. Encoded protein: CAITEGDRGTEAFF.

The V gene is TRBV28, the J gene TRBJ2-7; 10 positions agree with TRBD1. The germline V gene has CDR1 MDHEN and CDR2 SYDVKM. The CDR3 sequence is 13 residues long. The V gene end was trimmed by 8 bases and the J gene end by 2 bases; junction bases not matched to a gene: 3. CDR3 coding DNA: TGTGCCAGCCGGACAGGGGGACCCTACGAGCAGTACTTC. The encoded protein is CASRTGGPYEQYF.

The chain employs TRBV6-5 and TRBJ1-4; TRBD1 might be the D (5 bases). Germline V gives CDR1 MNHEY, CDR2 SVGAGI. Trimming cost V 2 bases and J 10 bases, with 14 bases left between them. The CDR3 runs 14 residues. The CDR3 coding sequence is TGTGCCAGCAGTTACGTAAAGCGGGACTTAAAACTGTTTTTT. Translating gives CASSYVKRDLKLFF.

The V and J genes are TRBV6-4 and TRBJ2-2; possible D gene TRBD1, 5 bases. The V end lost 4 bases, the J end lost 4 bases, and 10 bases lay between the germline ends. Germline CDR1 MRHNA, CDR2 SNTAGT. The CDR3 contains 14 residues. The CDR3 DNA reads as TGTGCCAGCAGTGGGACACCTGGCACCGGGGAGCTGTTTTTT. It is translated as CASSGTPGTGELFF.

The chain recombines TRBV11-2 with TRBJ2-7; 15 bases are shared with TRBD2. V dropped 1 base and J dropped 4; count of bases not matched to a gene: 2. CDR3 length: 16 residues. Germline V gives CDR1 SGHAT, CDR2 FQNNGV. Written as DNA, the CDR3 is TGTGCCAGCAGCTTAGGGGGACTAGCGGGAGGATACGAGCAGTACTTC. Translation: CASSLGGLAGGYEQYF.

J is TRBJ1-2 and V is TRBV6-2 or TRBV6-3; D is ambiguous. Looked up from germline, CDR1 is MNHEY and CDR2 is SVGEGT. CDR3 length equals 11 residues. The germline V and J ends were trimmed by 4 bases and 5 bases, with 5 bases remaining between them. CDR3 protein: CASSWEYGYTF. The CDR3 DNA is TGTGCCAGCAGTTGGGAATATGGCTACACCTTC.

The chain recombines TRBV5-8 with TRBJ2-3; 9 nucleotides align to TRBD2. J was trimmed by 3 bases and V by 4 bases; bases with no gene match: 6. The CDR3 length is 15 residues. Germline V gene sequence: CDR1 SGHTS, CDR2 YDEGEE. The CDR3, as DNA: TGTGCCAGCAGCCCCGGGACTAGCCAGACAGATACGCAGTATTTT. Protein product: CASSPGTSQTDTQYF.

The chain employs TRBV18 and TRBJ1-5; no definite D call. The ends were cut back, 1 base at V and 2 bases at J, with 9 bases in the middle. The germline CDR1 and CDR2 sequences are KGHSH and LQKENI. The CDR3 totals 15 residues. The CDR3 sequence is CASSPLGTGNQPQHF. The CDR3 bases are TGTGCCAGCTCACCACTGGGCACAGGCAATCAGCCCCAGCATTTT.

V usage is TRBV4-1 and J usage is TRBJ2-5; D perhaps matches TRBD2 (6 bases). Trimming stripped 2 bases from V and 4 bases from J, with 8 bases between. Germline CDR1 MGHRA, CDR2 YSYEKL. The CDR3 covers 13 residues. The CDR3 protein is CASSQWRGETQYF. The CDR3 coding sequence is TGCGCCAGCAGCCAATGGAGGGGAGAGACCCAGTACTTC.

The rearrangement uses TRBV29-1 and TRBJ1-4; 8 bases match TRBD1. CDR3 length: 15 residues. Germline CDR1 SQVTM, CDR2 ANQGSEA. The J segment lost 7 bases and the V segment lost 6 bases, leaving 13 bases of the junction unmatched. In DNA form, the CDR3 reads TGCAGCGTAAGGGGTTCCCGGACAGGGAGTGAAAAACTGTTTTTT. This codes for CSVRGSRTGSEKLFF.

V gene TRBV5-4 combines with J gene TRBJ1-1, with D tentatively TRBD1 (5 bases). Trimming removed 4 bases at V and 4 bases at J, with 20 bases between. Germline V gene lookup returns CDR1 SGHNT and CDR2 YYREEE (reference sequence). The CDR3 length is 16 residues. CDR3 DNA sequence: TGTGCCAGCAGCGACCCCTCAGAGGGGATTCGCACTGAAGCTTTCTTT. As protein: CASSDPSEGIRTEAFF.

This chain links TRBV5-1 with TRBJ1-1; the match to TRBD1 covers 8 bases. Germline V CDR1 and CDR2: SGHRS, YFSETQ. V shed 1 base and J 1 base; nucleotides not matched to a gene: 6. CDR3 size: 16 residues. CDR3: CASSLTRGRGNTEAFF. CDR3 coding DNA: TGCGCCAGCAGCTTGACCAGGGGGCGCGGGAACACTGAAGCTTTCTTT. The full variable domain, with the rest looked up from reference TRBV5-1 and TRBJ1-1, is KAGVTQTPRYLIKTRGQQVTLSCSPISGHRSVSWYQQTPGQGLQFLFEYFSETQRNKGNFPGRFSGRQFSNSRSEMNVSTLELGDSALYLCASSLTRGRGNTEAFFGQGTRLTVV.

This clone was picked up one time. CDR3 DNA sequence: TGTGCCAGCAGCCAAGAAGAGGGGGCTGGCTACACCTTC. Protein sequence: CASSQEEGAGYTF. This chain uses TRBV4-2 with TRBJ1-2; 7 positions match TRBD1. This CDR3 contains 13 residues. The V and J ends lost 0 bases and 7 bases, in that order; junction bases with no gene match: 2. Germline loops: CDR1 LGHNA, CDR2 YNFKEQ.

Only one count was recorded for this clone. The V and J genes are TRBV2 and TRBJ2-3, with D possibly TRBD2 on 6 matching bases. Germline CDR1 SNHLY, CDR2 FYNNEI. This CDR3 region has 14 residues. V lost 6 bases and J lost 1, with 11 bases in between. CDR3 nucleotides: TGTGCCAGCAGGGGGGAGGTTCGCACAGATACGCAGTATTTT. Its translation is CASRGEVRTDTQYF. Supplemented by reference TRBV2 and TRBJ2-3, the full variable domain reads EPEVTQTPSHQVTQMGQEVILRCVPISNHLYFYWYRQILGQKVEFLVSFYNNEISEKSEIFDDQFSVERPDGSNFTLKIRSTKLEDSAMYFCASRGEVRTDTQYFGPGTRLTVL.

The chain employs TRBV9 and TRBJ2-3; 11 bases fit TRBD1. Germline trimming cut 4 bases from V and 6 bases from J; bases unmatched to any gene: 10. CDR3 length: 16 residues. Looked up from germline, CDR1 is SGDLS and CDR2 is YYNGEE. The CDR3 sequence: CASSRSGTGGSDTQYF. The CDR3, as DNA: TGTGCCAGCAGCAGATCCGGGACAGGGGGTTCCGATACGCAGTATTTT.

This chain connects TRBV19 to TRBJ1-2, with no clear D. Per germline, CDR1 LNHDA and CDR2 SQIVND (reference sequence). CDR3 length: 15 amino acids. Trimming took 5 bases from V and 4 from J, leaving 17 bases between them. CDR3: CASSSSRHAPYGYTF. CDR3 bases: TGTGCCAGTAGTTCTTCCCGACATGCCCCCTATGGCTACACCTTC.

The chain's CDR3 is CASRINNYGYTF. Written as DNA, the CDR3 is TGTGCCAGTAGAATTAATAACTATGGCTACACCTTC. The chain recombines TRBV19 with TRBJ1-2; D not resolved. V lost 6 bases and J 1 base, leaving 6 bases between the germline ends. Germline loops: CDR1 LNHDA, CDR2 SQIVND (reference sequence). The CDR3 consists of 12 residues.

The chain employs TRBV20-1 and TRBJ2-3; possibly TRBD2 for D (5 bases). This CDR3 is 11 amino acids long. The V end lost 7 bases, the J end lost 10 bases, and 15 bases lay between the germline ends. CDR1 DFQATT and CDR2 SNEGSKA come from the germline V gene (reference sequence). CDR3 residues: CSGPGRVAQYF. The CDR3 DNA reads as TGCAGTGGGCCGGGGAGAGTGGCGCAGTATTTT.

This rearrangement joins TRBV7-3 to TRBJ2-1; 7 bases match TRBD1. The junction had 16 bases not matched to a gene; V was cut back by 8 bases and J by 9 bases. The V gene's germline CDR1 is SGHTA and CDR2 FQGTGA. The CDR3 consists of 15 residues. The DNA for the CDR3 is TGTGCCAGCGGTACGACAGGGAACATGAATGTTGAGCAGTTCTTC. Protein product: CASGTTGNMNVEQFF.

V usage is TRBV7-9 and J usage is TRBJ1-6; TRBD1 might be the D (5 bases). Trimming left V 0 bases short and J 14 bases short, with 14 bases between. CDR3 size: 14 residues. Germline V gene data show CDR1 as SEHNR and CDR2 as FQNEAQ (reference sequence). CDR3 DNA: TGTGCCAGCAGCTTAGCGTCCCAGGGATTCTCCCTCCACTTT. This encodes CASSLASQGFSLHF.